The T cell receptor (beta chain) under discussion was sequenced for a study of tumor and adjacent non-tumor tissue in lung cancer. Whole-study findings and limits: Patients with more diverse tumor TCRs had worse survival. Top 100 clones took a larger repertoire share in normal lung.

This sample's RNA came from whole unsorted tissue. V lost 4 bases to trimming and J lost 5 bases; unmatched junction nucleotides: 2. The CDR3 length is 13 residues. Germline V lookup: CDR1 SGHVS, CDR2 FNYEAQ. The library came from three nested PCR rounds adapted from ARM-PCR protocols. Using its own MiXCR run on the multiplex PCR reads, TCRdb lists one record per CDR3 protein. Among just over 200,000 distinct CDR3 sequences listed, 71% were seen once. As regards this clonotype: The target antigen is unknown.

The sequenced sample was lung tumor tissue. The chain recombines TRBV7-6 with TRBJ2-1; 7 nucleotides line up with TRBD1. The sequence was obtained from a man in his sixties with non-small cell lung cancer. Here the CDR3 DNA reads TGTGCCAGCAGCTGGGGACAGAACAATGAGCAGTTCTTC. This codes for CASSWGQNNEQFF.